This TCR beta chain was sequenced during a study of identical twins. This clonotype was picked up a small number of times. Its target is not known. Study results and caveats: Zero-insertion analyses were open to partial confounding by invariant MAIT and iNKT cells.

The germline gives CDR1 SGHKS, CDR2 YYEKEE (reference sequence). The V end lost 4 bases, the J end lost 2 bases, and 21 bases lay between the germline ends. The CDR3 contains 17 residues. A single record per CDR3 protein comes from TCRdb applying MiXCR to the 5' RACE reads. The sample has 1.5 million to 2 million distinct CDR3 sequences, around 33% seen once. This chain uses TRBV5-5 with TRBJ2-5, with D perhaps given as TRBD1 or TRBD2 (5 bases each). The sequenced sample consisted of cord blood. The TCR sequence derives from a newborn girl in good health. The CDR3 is CASSLRWDHPYQETQYF. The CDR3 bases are TGTGCCAGCAGCCTCCGATGGGACCACCCTTATCAAGAGACCCAGTACTTC.